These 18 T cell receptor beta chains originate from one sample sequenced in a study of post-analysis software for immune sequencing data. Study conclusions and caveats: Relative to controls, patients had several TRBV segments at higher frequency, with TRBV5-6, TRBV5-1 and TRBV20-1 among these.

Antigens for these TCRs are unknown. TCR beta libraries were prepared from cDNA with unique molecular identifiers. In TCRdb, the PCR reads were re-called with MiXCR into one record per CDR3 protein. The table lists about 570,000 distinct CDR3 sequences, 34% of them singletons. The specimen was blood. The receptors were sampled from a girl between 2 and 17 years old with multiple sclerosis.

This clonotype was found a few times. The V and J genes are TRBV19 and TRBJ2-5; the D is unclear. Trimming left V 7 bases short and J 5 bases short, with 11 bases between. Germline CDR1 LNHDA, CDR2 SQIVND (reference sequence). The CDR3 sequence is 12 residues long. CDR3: CASNSPEETQYF. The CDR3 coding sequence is TGTGCCAGTAATAGCCCGGAGGAGACCCAGTACTTC.

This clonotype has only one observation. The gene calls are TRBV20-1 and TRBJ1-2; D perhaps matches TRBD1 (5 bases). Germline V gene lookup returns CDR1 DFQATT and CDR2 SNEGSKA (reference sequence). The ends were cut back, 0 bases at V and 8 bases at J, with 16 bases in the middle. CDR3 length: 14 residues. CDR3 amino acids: CSARDRAGTAGYTF. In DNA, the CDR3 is TGCAGTGCTAGAGATAGGGCAGGGACTGCGGGCTACACCTTC.

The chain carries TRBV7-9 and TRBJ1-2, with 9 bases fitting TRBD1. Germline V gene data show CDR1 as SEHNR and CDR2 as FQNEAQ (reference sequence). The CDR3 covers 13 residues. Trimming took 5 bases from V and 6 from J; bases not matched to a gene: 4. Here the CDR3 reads CASSNRDRDGYTF. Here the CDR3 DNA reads TGTGCCAGCAGCAACCGGGACAGGGATGGCTACACCTTC.

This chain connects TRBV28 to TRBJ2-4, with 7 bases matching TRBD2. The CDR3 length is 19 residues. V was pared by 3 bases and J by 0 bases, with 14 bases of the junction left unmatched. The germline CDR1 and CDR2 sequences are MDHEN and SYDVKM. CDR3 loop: CASSFWKRGERLAKNIQYF. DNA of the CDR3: TGTGCCAGCAGTTTTTGGAAGCGGGGCGAGCGTCTAGCCAAAAACATTCAGTACTTC.

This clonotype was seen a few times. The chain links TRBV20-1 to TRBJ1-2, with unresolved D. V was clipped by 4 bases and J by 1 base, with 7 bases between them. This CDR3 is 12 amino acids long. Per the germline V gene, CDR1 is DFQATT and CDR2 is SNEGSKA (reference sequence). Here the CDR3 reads CSATKNNYGYTF. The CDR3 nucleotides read TGCAGTGCTACGAAAAATAACTATGGCTACACCTTC.

CDR3: CASSPGGQGGYNEQFF. As DNA, the CDR3 is TGCGCCAGCAGCCCGGGAGGACAGGGGGGTTACAATGAGCAGTTCTTC. V and J are TRBV5-1 and TRBJ2-1; 10 bases line up with TRBD1. Germline V gene sequence: CDR1 SGHRS, CDR2 YFSETQ. The CDR3 runs to 16 residues. Trimming removed 4 bases from V and 4 bases from J; junction bases left unmatched: 8.

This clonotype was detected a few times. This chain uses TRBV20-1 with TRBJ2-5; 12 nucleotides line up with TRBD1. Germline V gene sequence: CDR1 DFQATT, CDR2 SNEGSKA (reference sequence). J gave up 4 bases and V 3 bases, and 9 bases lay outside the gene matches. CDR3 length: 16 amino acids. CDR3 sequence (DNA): TGCAGTGCTAGTCCCCCGGGACAGGGGGCAGGAGAGACCCAGTACTTC. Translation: CSASPPGQGAGETQYF.

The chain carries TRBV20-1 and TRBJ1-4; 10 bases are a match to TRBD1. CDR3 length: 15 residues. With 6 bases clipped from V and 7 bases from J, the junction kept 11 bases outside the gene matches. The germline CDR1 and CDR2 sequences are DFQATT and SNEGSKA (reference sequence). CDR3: CSAGNPGQGSEKLFF. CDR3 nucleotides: TGCAGTGCCGGAAACCCGGGACAGGGGAGTGAAAAACTGTTTTTT.

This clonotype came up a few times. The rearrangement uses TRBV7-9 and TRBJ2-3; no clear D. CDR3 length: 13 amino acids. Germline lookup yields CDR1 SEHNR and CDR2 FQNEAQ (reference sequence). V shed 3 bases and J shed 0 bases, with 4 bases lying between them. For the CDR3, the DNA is TGTGCCAGCAGCTTTTGGAGCACAGATACGCAGTATTTT. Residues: CASSFWSTDTQYF. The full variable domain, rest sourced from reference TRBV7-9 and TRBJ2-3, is DTGVSQNPRHKITKRGQNVTFRCDPISEHNRLYWYRQTLGQGPEFLTYFQNEAQLEKSRLLSDRFSAERPKGSFSTLEIQRTEQGDSAMYLCASSFWSTDTQYFGPGTRLTVL.

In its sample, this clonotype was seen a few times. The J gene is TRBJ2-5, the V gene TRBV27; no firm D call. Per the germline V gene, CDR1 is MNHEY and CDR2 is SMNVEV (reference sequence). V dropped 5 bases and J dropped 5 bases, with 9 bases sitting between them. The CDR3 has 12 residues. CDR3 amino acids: CASSTSTETQYF. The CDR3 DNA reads TGTGCCAGCAGTACCTCAACGGAGACCCAGTACTTC.

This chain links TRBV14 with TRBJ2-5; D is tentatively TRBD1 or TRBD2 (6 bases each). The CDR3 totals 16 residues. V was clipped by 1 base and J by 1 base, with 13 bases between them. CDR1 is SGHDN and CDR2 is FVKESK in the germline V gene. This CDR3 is CASSQGRWGAQETQYF. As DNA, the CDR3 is TGTGCCAGCAGCCAAGGGAGGTGGGGGGCCCAAGAGACCCAGTACTTC.

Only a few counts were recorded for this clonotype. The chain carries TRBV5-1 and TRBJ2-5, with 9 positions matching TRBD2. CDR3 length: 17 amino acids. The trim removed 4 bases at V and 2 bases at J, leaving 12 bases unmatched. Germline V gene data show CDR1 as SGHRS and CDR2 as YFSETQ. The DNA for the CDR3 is TGCGCCAGCAGCCAAGTAAGACTAGCGGCTACTCAAGAGACCCAGTACTTC. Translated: CASSQVRLAATQETQYF.

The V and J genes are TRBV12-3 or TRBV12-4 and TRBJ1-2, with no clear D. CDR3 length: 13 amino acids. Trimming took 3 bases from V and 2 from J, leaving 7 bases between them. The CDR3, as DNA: TGTGCCAGCAGTTTCCAAGGGAACTATGGCTACACCTTC. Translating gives CASSFQGNYGYTF.

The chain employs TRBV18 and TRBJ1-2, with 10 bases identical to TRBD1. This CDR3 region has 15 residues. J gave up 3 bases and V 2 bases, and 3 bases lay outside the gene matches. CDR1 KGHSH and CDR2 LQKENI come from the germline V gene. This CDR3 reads CASSPNGQGDYGYTF. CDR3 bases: TGTGCCAGCTCACCAAACGGACAGGGGGACTATGGCTACACCTTC. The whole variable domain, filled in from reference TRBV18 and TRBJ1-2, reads NAGVMQNPRHLVRRRGQEARLRCSPMKGHSHVYWYRQLPEEGLKFMVYLQKENIIDESGMPKERFSAEFPKEGPSILRIQQVVRGDSAAYFCASSPNGQGDYGYTFGSGTRLTVV.

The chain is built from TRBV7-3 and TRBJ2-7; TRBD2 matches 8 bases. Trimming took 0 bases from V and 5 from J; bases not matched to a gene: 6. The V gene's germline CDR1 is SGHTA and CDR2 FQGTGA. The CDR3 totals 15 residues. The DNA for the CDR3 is TGTGCCAGCAGCTTAACAGGTCGGGGGGGCCACGAGCAGTACTTC. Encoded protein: CASSLTGRGGHEQYF.

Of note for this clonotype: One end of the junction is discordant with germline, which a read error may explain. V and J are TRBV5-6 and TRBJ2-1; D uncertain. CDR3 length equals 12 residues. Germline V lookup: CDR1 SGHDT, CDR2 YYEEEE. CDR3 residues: CASSLFYDEQFF. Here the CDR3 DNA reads TGTGCCAGCAGCTTGTTCTACGATGAGCAGTTCTTC.

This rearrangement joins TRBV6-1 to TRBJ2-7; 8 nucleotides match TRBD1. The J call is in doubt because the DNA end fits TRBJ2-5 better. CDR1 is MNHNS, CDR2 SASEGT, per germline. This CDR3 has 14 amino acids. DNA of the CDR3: TGTGCCAGCAGTGAAACACAGGGGGGAGAGACCCAGTACTTC. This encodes CASSETQGGETQYF.

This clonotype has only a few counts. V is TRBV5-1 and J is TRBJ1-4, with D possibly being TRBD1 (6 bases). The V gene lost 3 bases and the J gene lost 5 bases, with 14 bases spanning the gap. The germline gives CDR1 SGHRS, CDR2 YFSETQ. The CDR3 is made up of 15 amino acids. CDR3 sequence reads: CASSSRGDRNEKLFF. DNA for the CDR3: TGCGCCAGCAGCTCGAGGGGGGATCGCAATGAAAAACTGTTTTTT.